This T cell receptor beta chain comes out of a study of CD8+ T cells in alopecia areata. Study summary: Patients remained on tofacitinib for 6 to 18 months and then went 6 months without it.

The CDR3 runs to 16 residues. Trimming took 0 bases from V and 8 from J, leaving 17 bases between them. Germline assignment: CDR1 LNHNV and CDR2 YYDKDF (reference sequence). Treatment given: oral pan-JAK inhibitor, 5-10 mg twice daily. Isolated RNA was reverse transcribed into cDNA used as the sequencing template. Profiled with immunoSEQ multiplex PCR; TCRdb holds only in-frame clones, not every one. Seen here are 170,000 or so clones, roughly 53% observed once, and the top ten hold approximately 12%. The sample was CD8+ T cells sorted from blood, taken at week 24, from a patient treated with tofacitinib. The V gene is TRBV15, the J gene TRBJ2-4; a weak D match, TRBD2 (6 bases). The clonotype originates from a human donor with alopecia areata. CDR3 bases: TGTGCCACCAGCAGAGATCCCGGCGGGACCACAGACATTCAGTACTTC. It yields the protein CATSRDPGGTTDIQYF.